A selection of T cell receptor beta chains follows, all from one sample in a study of response to subunit inactivated influenza vaccine. TCRdb re-derived calls from the RT-PCR reads in MiXCR, one entry per CDR3 protein. This table holds approximately 500,000 distinct CDR3 sequences, 12% to 15% found once. Specimen: PBMCs from blood, collected 11 to 12 days after vaccination. The receptor set was obtained from a man in his fifties who received an inactivated influenza vaccine. Both conserved end residues are part of each CDR3. The D gene is left open where the match is weak. For some rows the clone size is stated as once, few or many, or as a class when expanded; others skip it.

v_call: TRBV4-2; j_call: TRBJ2-1; d_call: .; clone_size: few; cdr3_aa: CASSQGGQSEQFF; cdr3_nt: TGTGCCAGCAGCCAAGGGGGTCAAAGTGAGCAGTTCTTC
v_call: TRBV11-2; j_call: TRBJ2-1; d_call: .; clone_size: many; cdr3_aa: CASSLGGHVNEQFF; cdr3_nt: TGTGCCAGCAGCTTAGGGGGACATGTCAATGAGCAGTTCTTC
v_call: TRBV15; j_call: TRBJ1-5; d_call: .; clone_size: .; cdr3_aa: CATSREGHQPQHF; cdr3_nt: TGTGCCACCAGCAGAGAAGGGCATCAGCCCCAGCATTTT
v_call: TRBV15; j_call: TRBJ1-1; d_call: TRBD1; clone_size: few; cdr3_aa: CATSREGGSSDTEAFF; cdr3_nt: TGTGCCACCAGCAGGGAAGGGGGCAGCTCGGACACTGAAGCTTTCTTT
v_call: TRBV6-1; j_call: TRBJ2-2; d_call: .; clone_size: .; cdr3_aa: CASSEALFSGNTGELFF; cdr3_nt: TGTGCCAGCAGTGAAGCGCTGTTTAGCGGAAACACCGGGGAGCTGTTTTTT
v_call: TRBV30; j_call: TRBJ1-5; d_call: .; clone_size: .; cdr3_aa: CAWCRQGIRQPQHF; cdr3_nt: TGTGCCTGGTGTCGTCAGGGGATACGTCAGCCCCAGCATTTT
v_call: TRBV7-2; j_call: TRBJ2-1; d_call: TRBD2; clone_size: .; cdr3_aa: CASSLASGQRWDEQFF; cdr3_nt: TGTGCCAGCAGCCTCGCTAGCGGGCAGCGGTGGGATGAGCAGTTCTTC
v_call: TRBV14; j_call: TRBJ2-3; d_call: TRBD1; clone_size: few; cdr3_aa: CASSQWDRGTDTQYF; cdr3_nt: TGTGCCAGCAGCCAATGGGACAGGGGTACAGATACGCAGTATTTT
v_call: TRBV4-1; j_call: TRBJ2-7; d_call: .; clone_size: few; cdr3_aa: CASSQNLGRAAYEQYF; cdr3_nt: TGCGCCAGCAGCCAAAATTTGGGGAGAGCGGCCTACGAGCAGTACTTC
v_call: TRBV7-3; j_call: TRBJ2-3; d_call: TRBD2; clone_size: few; cdr3_aa: CASSSTPISGSRTDTQYF; cdr3_nt: TGTGCCAGCAGCTCCACTCCTATTAGCGGGTCCCGCACAGATACGCAGTATTTT
v_call: TRBV7-6; j_call: TRBJ2-1; d_call: TRBD2; clone_size: .; cdr3_aa: CASSTMTSGTHNEQFF; cdr3_nt: TGTGCCAGCAGCACCATGACTAGCGGGACCCACAATGAGCAGTTCTTC
v_call: TRBV29-1; j_call: TRBJ2-7; d_call: TRBD2; clone_size: many; cdr3_aa: CSAASGVHEQYF; cdr3_nt: TGCAGCGCGGCTAGCGGGGTCCACGAGCAGTACTTC
v_call: TRBV5-5; j_call: TRBJ1-1; d_call: TRBD1; clone_size: many; cdr3_aa: CASSLVGQANTEAFF; cdr3_nt: TGTGCCAGCAGCTTGGTAGGACAGGCGAACACTGAAGCTTTCTTT
v_call: TRBV20-1; j_call: TRBJ2-1; d_call: TRBD2; clone_size: few; cdr3_aa: CSAIPAGGAEQFF; cdr3_nt: TGCAGTGCTATTCCAGCGGGAGGGGCTGAGCAGTTCTTC
v_call: TRBV4-1; j_call: TRBJ2-1; d_call: .; clone_size: .; cdr3_aa: CASSQEGQGYNEQFF; cdr3_nt: TGCGCCAGCAGCCAAGAAGGTCAGGGCTACAATGAGCAGTTCTTC
v_call: TRBV5-1; j_call: TRBJ2-1; d_call: .; clone_size: few; cdr3_aa: CASSLDVPGTHIYNEQFF; cdr3_nt: TGCGCCAGCAGCTTGGATGTCCCCGGGACACATATTTACAATGAGCAGTTCTTC
v_call: TRBV2; j_call: TRBJ1-5; d_call: .; clone_size: .; cdr3_aa: CASSLAGFSNQPQHF; cdr3_nt: TGTGCCAGCAGCCTAGCGGGGTTTAGCAATCAGCCCCAGCATTTT
v_call: TRBV3-1; j_call: TRBJ2-3; d_call: TRBD2; clone_size: .; cdr3_aa: CASSKSGGDTDTQYF; cdr3_nt: TGTGCCAGCAGCAAAAGCGGGGGGGACACAGATACGCAGTATTTT
v_call: TRBV7-2; j_call: TRBJ2-1; d_call: .; clone_size: .; cdr3_aa: CASSLEAPSSYNEQFF; cdr3_nt: TGTGCCAGCAGCTTAGAAGCGCCGAGCTCCTACAATGAGCAGTTCTTC
v_call: TRBV9; j_call: TRBJ2-3; d_call: .; clone_size: few; cdr3_aa: CASSVRGALTDTQYF; cdr3_nt: TGTGCCAGCAGCGTGAGGGGGGCGCTGACAGATACGCAGTATTTT
v_call: TRBV6-2/TRBV6-3; j_call: TRBJ2-5; d_call: .; clone_size: .; cdr3_aa: CASGKTDSTLETQYF; cdr3_nt: TGTGCCAGCGGAAAAACGGACTCGACTTTAGAGACCCAGTACTTC
v_call: TRBV15; j_call: TRBJ2-1; d_call: .; clone_size: .; cdr3_aa: CATSRGWGRYNEQFF; cdr3_nt: TGTGCCACCAGCAGAGGATGGGGACGGTACAATGAGCAGTTCTTC
v_call: TRBV20-1; j_call: TRBJ1-1; d_call: TRBD1; clone_size: .; cdr3_aa: CCARPTGEIWMNTEAFF; cdr3_nt: TGCTGTGCTAGGCCGACAGGGGAAATTTGGATGAACACTGAAGCTTTCTTT
v_call: TRBV5-5; j_call: TRBJ1-4; d_call: TRBD1; clone_size: .; cdr3_aa: CASSIQGNEKLFF; cdr3_nt: TGTGCCAGCAGCATACAGGGGAATGAAAAACTGTTTTTT
v_call: TRBV6-5; j_call: TRBJ1-5; d_call: .; clone_size: few; cdr3_aa: CASSFLDRHNQPQHF; cdr3_nt: TGTGCCAGCAGTTTCTTAGACAGGCACAATCAGCCCCAGCATTTT
v_call: TRBV6-5; j_call: TRBJ2-7; d_call: .; clone_size: .; cdr3_aa: CASSYAGGEQYF; cdr3_nt: TGTGCCAGCAGTTACGCAGGCGGGGAGCAGTACTTC
v_call: TRBV11-2; j_call: TRBJ2-7; d_call: .; clone_size: few; cdr3_aa: CASSLSRTAYEQYF; cdr3_nt: TGTGCCAGCAGCTTGTCTCGGACGGCCTACGAGCAGTACTTC
v_call: TRBV25-1; j_call: TRBJ2-2; d_call: .; clone_size: few; cdr3_aa: CASSVGQAGELFF; cdr3_nt: TGTGCCAGCAGTGTTGGGCAAGCCGGGGAGCTGTTTTTT
v_call: TRBV29-1; j_call: TRBJ2-1; d_call: TRBD1; clone_size: .; cdr3_aa: CSGGQGPYSYNEQFF; cdr3_nt: TGCAGCGGGGGACAGGGTCCCTATTCATACAATGAGCAGTTCTTC